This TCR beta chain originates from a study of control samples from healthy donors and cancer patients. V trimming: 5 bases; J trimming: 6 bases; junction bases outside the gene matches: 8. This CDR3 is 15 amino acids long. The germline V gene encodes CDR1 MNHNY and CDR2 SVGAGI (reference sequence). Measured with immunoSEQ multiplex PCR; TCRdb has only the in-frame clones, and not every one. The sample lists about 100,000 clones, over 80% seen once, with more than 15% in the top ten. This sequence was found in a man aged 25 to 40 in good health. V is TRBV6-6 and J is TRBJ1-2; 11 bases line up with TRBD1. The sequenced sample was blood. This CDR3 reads CASSTQDRGRDGYTF. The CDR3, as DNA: TGTGCCAGCAGTACCCAGGACAGGGGGCGCGATGGCTACACCTTC.